These 25 T cell receptor beta chains came from one sample sequenced in a study of blood T cell repertoires in COVID-19. This table comes from immunoSEQ multiplex PCR, and its TCRdb copy is limited to in-frame clones, with some not included. The sample lists under 65,000 clones; over 75% were seen once. Material for sequencing was peripheral blood. These receptor sequences come from a woman of 80 years or more with active COVID-19.

The rearrangement uses TRBV4-2 and TRBJ2-3; TRBD2 aligns across 7 bases. The CDR3 spans 17 residues. Per germline, CDR1 LGHNA and CDR2 YNFKEQ. V was clipped by 1 base and J by 6 bases; unmatched bases: 13. The CDR3 region is CASSQVLGGSKGDTQYF. In nucleotides, the CDR3 is TGTGCCAGCAGCCAAGTTCTTGGCGGGAGTAAGGGGGATACGCAGTATTTT.

The rearrangement uses TRBV27 and TRBJ1-2; perhaps TRBD1 as D (5 bases). V was shortened by 6 bases and J by 4 bases, with 18 bases between the two germline ends. Germline CDR1 is MNHEY and CDR2 is SMNVEV (reference sequence). The CDR3 covers 15 residues. Written as DNA, the CDR3 is TGTGCCAGCAGCCTAACCCCCTGGGGCGGCTATGGCTACACCTTC. Translation gives CASSLTPWGGYGYTF.

The chain has TRBV19 and TRBJ1-5; 11 bases fit TRBD1. Trimming took 2 bases from V and 1 from J; bases not matched to a gene: 10. CDR3 length equals 19 residues. The V gene's germline CDR1 is LNHDA and CDR2 SQIVND (reference sequence). The CDR3 reads CASSIWTGGGEKSNQPQHF. Here the CDR3 DNA reads TGTGCCAGTAGTATATGGACAGGGGGCGGAGAAAAGAGCAATCAGCCCCAGCATTTT.

In nucleotides, the CDR3 is TGTGCCAGCAGCCCCCTGGGGGGAGCACACCCCTACAATGAGCAGTTCTTC. Translating gives CASSPLGGAHPYNEQFF. The V gene is TRBV11-2, the J gene TRBJ2-1, with a tentative D call TRBD2 (6 bases). CDR3 length: 17 amino acids. V was trimmed by 5 bases and J by 2 bases, leaving 19 bases between them. CDR1 is SGHAT and CDR2 is FQNNGV in the germline V gene.

This chain connects TRBV5-4 to TRBJ1-2, with TRBD1 identical over 7 bases. V trimming: 3 bases; J trimming: 0 bases; junction bases outside the gene matches: 2. Germline V gene sequence: CDR1 SGHNT, CDR2 YYREEE (reference sequence). The CDR3 is 14 amino acids. For the CDR3, the DNA is TGTGCCAGCAGCTCACAGGGGACTAACTATGGCTACACCTTC. This sequence encodes CASSSQGTNYGYTF.

The chain recombines TRBV20-1 with TRBJ1-4; TRBD1 matches 10 bases. V was pared by 3 bases and J by 9 bases, with 13 bases of the junction left unmatched. Germline V CDR1 and CDR2: DFQATT, SNEGSKA (reference sequence). This CDR3 is built from 16 residues. Written as DNA, the CDR3 is TGCAGTGCTAGTGGGGGTGCTTCGGGACAGGGGAAAAAACTGTTTTTT. Translation gives CSASGGASGQGKKLFF.

The genes are TRBV7-6 and TRBJ2-5; possible D gene TRBD1, 5 bases. This CDR3 has 18 amino acids. CDR1 is SGHVS, CDR2 FNYEAQ, per germline. Trimming took 5 bases from V and 1 from J, leaving 23 bases between them. CDR3 residues: CASSPAGPARGPQETQYF. DNA of the CDR3: TGTGCCAGCAGCCCTGCTGGTCCGGCTAGGGGCCCCCAAGAGACCCAGTACTTC.

This clone was found once. The chain carries TRBV28 and TRBJ2-7; D is perhaps TRBD2 (6 bases). Deletions cut 6 bases from V and 6 bases from J, with 18 bases between. Germline V gives CDR1 MDHEN, CDR2 SYDVKM. This CDR3 has 14 residues. DNA of the CDR3: TGTGCCAGCAGCCTGGGCCAGCTGGGGGGCGAGCAGTACTTC. Translation gives CASSLGQLGGEQYF.

This clone was seen once. The rearrangement joins TRBV6-1 to TRBJ2-2; weak D call: TRBD2 (5 bases). CDR1 MNHNS and CDR2 SASEGT come from the germline V gene. There are 16 residues in the CDR3. Trimming left V 3 bases short and J 7 bases short, with 18 bases between. The CDR3 DNA sequence: TGTGCCAGCAGTGATCTCGCGACCTACGAGGGCGGGGAGCTGTTTTTT. As protein: CASSDLATYEGGELFF.

The rearrangement uses TRBV19 and TRBJ2-3; D is possibly TRBD2 (5 bases). Between the trimmed V and J ends, which lost 1 base and 6 bases, there was a span of 8 bases. Looked up from germline, CDR1 is LNHDA and CDR2 is SQIVND (reference sequence). The CDR3 spans 13 residues. The CDR3 region is CASSIGGMDTQYF. The CDR3 coding sequence is TGTGCCAGTAGTATAGGAGGGATGGATACGCAGTATTTT. Based on the CDR3 plus reference TRBV19 and TRBJ2-3, the full variable domain is DGGITQSPKYLFRKEGQNVTLSCEQNLNHDAMYWYRQDPGQGLRLIYYSQIVNDFQKGDIAEGYSVSREKKESFPLTVTSAQKNPTAFYLCASSIGGMDTQYFGPGTRLTVL.

The CDR3 DNA reads TGCGCCAGCAGCTTAAGGACAGGGGGCGAGGATGGCTACACCTTC. Translated, it gives CASSLRTGGEDGYTF. The chain uses TRBV5-1 and TRBJ1-2; 11 nucleotides line up with TRBD1. Germline values: CDR1 SGHRS, CDR2 YFSETQ. CDR3 size: 15 residues. V shed 2 bases, J shed 6 bases, and the junction held 6 bases outside the gene matches.

The V call is TRBV5-4, the J call TRBJ1-2; 9 nucleotides agree with TRBD1. The V and J ends lost 4 bases and 5 bases, in that order; junction bases with no gene match: 6. Germline assignment: CDR1 SGHNT and CDR2 YYREEE (reference sequence). The CDR3 sequence is 14 residues long. CDR3: CASSVDRGTYGYTF. The CDR3 DNA reads TGTGCCAGCAGCGTGGACAGGGGAACATATGGCTACACCTTC.

The J gene is TRBJ1-1, the V gene TRBV27; 9 bases fit TRBD1. Germline values: CDR1 MNHEY, CDR2 SMNVEV (reference sequence). The V segment lost 0 bases and the J segment 6 bases; nucleotides outside the gene matches: 5. CDR3 length equals 15 residues. The CDR3 is CASSLSTGGSAEAFF. The CDR3 DNA reads as TGTGCCAGCAGTTTATCCACAGGGGGCTCAGCTGAAGCTTTCTTT.

V gene TRBV4-1 combines with J gene TRBJ2-3, with 9 bases identical to TRBD2. CDR1 MGHRA and CDR2 YSYEKL come from the germline V gene. The CDR3 contains 17 residues. Trimming took 4 bases from V and 2 from J; bases not matched to a gene: 10. The chain's CDR3 is CASSLTTGTSSTDTQYF. Here the CDR3 DNA reads TGCGCCAGCAGCCTAACTACCGGGACTAGCTCCACAGATACGCAGTATTTT.

J is TRBJ1-2 and V is TRBV12-3 or TRBV12-4; D is uncertain. Trimming pared 6 bases from V and 4 bases from J, leaving 12 bases between. CDR3 size: 13 residues. The CDR3 DNA follows: TGTGCCAGCAGGCCGACACGCCTCTATGGCTACACCTTC. This sequence encodes CASRPTRLYGYTF.

The V and J genes are TRBV27 and TRBJ1-1, with D uncertain. Germline values: CDR1 MNHEY, CDR2 SMNVEV (reference sequence). V lost 2 bases, J lost 7 bases, and 11 bases lay in between. The CDR3 contains 13 residues. The CDR3 coding sequence is TGTGCCAGCAGTTTAGCGGTGACTGGTGAAGCTTTCTTT. Translating gives CASSLAVTGEAFF.

The chain couples TRBV4-2 to TRBJ1-2; tentative D call: TRBD1 (5 bases). The CDR3 extends over 15 amino acids. Trimming removed 0 bases from V and 13 bases from J, with 21 bases in between. Germline lookup yields CDR1 LGHNA and CDR2 YNFKEQ. CDR3 DNA: TGTGCCAGCAGCCAAGATGCCCAGGGTTATAGTAGAGGCACCTTC. It translates to CASSQDAQGYSRGTF.

The count of this clone is one. The chain joins TRBV11-3 to TRBJ2-4, with TRBD2 identical over 8 bases. Trimming removed 5 bases from V and 8 bases from J; junction bases left unmatched: 11. Looked up from germline, CDR1 is SGHNT and CDR2 is YENEEA. The CDR3 spans 15 residues. CDR3 nucleotides: TGTGCCAGCAGCGACCGACGGGAGGGCCGGGACATTCAGTACTTC. It yields the protein CASSDRREGRDIQYF.

The chain employs TRBV10-3 and TRBJ2-7; D may be TRBD1 (6 bases). Germline values: CDR1 ENHRY, CDR2 SYGVKD. V was clipped by 3 bases and J by 0 bases, with 12 bases between them. The CDR3 contains 15 residues. CDR3 residues: CAISDRGESSYEQYF. CDR3 bases: TGTGCCATCAGTGACAGGGGCGAAAGCTCCTACGAGCAGTACTTC.

The V gene is TRBV10-3, the J gene TRBJ2-5, with 7 bases matching TRBD2. CDR1 is ENHRY and CDR2 is SYGVKD in the germline V gene. The ends lost 0 bases at V and 3 bases at J; junction bases unmatched: 10. This CDR3 comprises 17 residues. CDR3 loop: CAISESPAGHSKETQYF. The CDR3 DNA sequence: TGTGCCATCAGTGAGTCCCCAGCGGGGCACTCTAAAGAGACCCAGTACTTC.

V gene TRBV30 combines with J gene TRBJ2-1, with 8 nucleotides matching TRBD2. J was trimmed by 2 bases and V by 1 base; bases with no gene match: 7. The length of the CDR3 is 16 residues. The germline gives CDR1 GTSNPN, CDR2 SVGIG (reference sequence). The CDR3 loop reads CAWSALAGGTYNEQFF. The CDR3 nucleotides are TGTGCCTGGAGTGCCCTGGCGGGAGGTACCTACAATGAGCAGTTCTTC.

This chain joins TRBV5-8 and TRBJ1-2, with 7 bases aligning to TRBD1. The CDR3 has 18 amino acids. From germline, CDR1 is SGHTS and CDR2 YDEGEE. The V gene end was trimmed by 0 bases and the J gene end by 1 base; junction bases not matched to a gene: 12. Written as DNA, the CDR3 is TGTGCCAGCAGCTTGGCCTTGGGACAGAAGCCCCTTAACTATGGCTACACCTTC. This translates into CASSLALGQKPLNYGYTF.

The chain joins TRBV5-1 to TRBJ2-7; 7 positions match TRBD2. The germline V gene has CDR1 SGHRS and CDR2 YFSETQ. The CDR3 extends over 14 amino acids. Trimming removed 0 bases from V and 3 bases from J; junction bases left unmatched: 3. The CDR3 region is CASSLGPGGYEQYF. CDR3 nucleotides: TGCGCCAGCAGCTTGGGCCCGGGGGGCTACGAGCAGTACTTC.

The chain carries TRBV30 and TRBJ2-1, with TRBD1 matching over 9 bases. The J segment lost 2 bases and the V segment lost 4 bases, leaving 3 bases of the junction unmatched. The CDR3 spans 14 residues. The germline V gene encodes CDR1 GTSNPN and CDR2 SVGIG (reference sequence). The CDR3 sequence is CAWNRDRAYNEQFF. The CDR3 DNA reads as TGTGCCTGGAACCGGGACAGGGCCTACAATGAGCAGTTCTTC.

In nucleotides, the CDR3 is TGTGCCAGCAGCCCCTCGGGGGAGGGCATATATGGCTACACCTTC. Residues: CASSPSGEGIYGYTF. This rearrangement joins TRBV6-5 to TRBJ1-2; possible D gene TRBD1, 5 bases. The germline V and J ends were trimmed by 6 bases and 5 bases, with 19 bases remaining between them. The CDR3 contains 15 residues. From germline, CDR1 is MNHEY and CDR2 SVGAGI.